This T cell receptor (beta chain) stems from a study of blood T cells in healthy people across ages. For the second PCR, which ran for roughly 7 to 11 cycles, a sample-barcoded 5' primer and a J-beta primer mix were used. TCRdb reanalysed the 5' RACE reads using MiXCR and keeps one entry per CDR3 protein. The data hold some 710,000 distinct CDR3 sequences, with 22% observed a single time. The CDR3 has 14 amino acids. V dropped 6 bases and J dropped 4; count of bases not matched to a gene: 7. Germline V gene sequence: CDR1 SQVTM, CDR2 ANQGSEA. This receptor was identified in an older man in good health. V is TRBV29-1 and J is TRBJ1-5; 9 positions agree with TRBD1. Material: blood. The CDR3 region is CSVTPGTGNQPQHF. CDR3 DNA sequence: TGCAGCGTCACGCCCGGGACAGGGAATCAGCCCCAGCATTTT.